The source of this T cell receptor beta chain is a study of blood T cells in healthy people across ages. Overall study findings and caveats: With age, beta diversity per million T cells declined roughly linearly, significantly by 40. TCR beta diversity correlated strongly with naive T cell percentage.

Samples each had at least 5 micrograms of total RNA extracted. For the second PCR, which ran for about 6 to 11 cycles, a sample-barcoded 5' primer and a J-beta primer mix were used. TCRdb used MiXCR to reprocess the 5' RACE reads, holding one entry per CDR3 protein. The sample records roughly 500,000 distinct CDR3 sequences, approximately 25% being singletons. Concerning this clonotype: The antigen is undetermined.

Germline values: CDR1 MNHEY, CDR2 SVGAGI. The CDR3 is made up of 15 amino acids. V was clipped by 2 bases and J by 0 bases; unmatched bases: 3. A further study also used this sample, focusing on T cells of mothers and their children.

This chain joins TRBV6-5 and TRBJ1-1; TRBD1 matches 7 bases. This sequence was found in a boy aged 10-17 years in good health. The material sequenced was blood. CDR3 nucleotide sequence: TGTGCCAGCAGTTACGAGGGGGCCATGAACACTGAAGCTTTCTTT. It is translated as CASSYEGAMNTEAFF.